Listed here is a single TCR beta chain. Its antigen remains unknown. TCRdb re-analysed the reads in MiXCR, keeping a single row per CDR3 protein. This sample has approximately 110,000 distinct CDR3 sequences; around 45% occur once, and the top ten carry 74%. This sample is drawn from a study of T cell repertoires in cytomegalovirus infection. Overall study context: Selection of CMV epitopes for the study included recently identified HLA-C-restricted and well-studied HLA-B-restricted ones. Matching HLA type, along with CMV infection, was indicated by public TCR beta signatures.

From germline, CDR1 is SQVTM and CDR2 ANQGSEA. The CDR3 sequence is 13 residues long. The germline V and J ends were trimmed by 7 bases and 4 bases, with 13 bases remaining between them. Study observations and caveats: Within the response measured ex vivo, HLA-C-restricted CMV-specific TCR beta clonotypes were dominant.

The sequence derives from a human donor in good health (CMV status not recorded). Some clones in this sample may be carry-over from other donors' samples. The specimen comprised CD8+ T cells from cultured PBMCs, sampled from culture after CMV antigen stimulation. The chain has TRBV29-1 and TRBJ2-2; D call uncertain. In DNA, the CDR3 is TGCAGCGGGCGCCCGGGCACCACCGGGGAGCTGTTTTTT. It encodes CSGRPGTTGELFF.